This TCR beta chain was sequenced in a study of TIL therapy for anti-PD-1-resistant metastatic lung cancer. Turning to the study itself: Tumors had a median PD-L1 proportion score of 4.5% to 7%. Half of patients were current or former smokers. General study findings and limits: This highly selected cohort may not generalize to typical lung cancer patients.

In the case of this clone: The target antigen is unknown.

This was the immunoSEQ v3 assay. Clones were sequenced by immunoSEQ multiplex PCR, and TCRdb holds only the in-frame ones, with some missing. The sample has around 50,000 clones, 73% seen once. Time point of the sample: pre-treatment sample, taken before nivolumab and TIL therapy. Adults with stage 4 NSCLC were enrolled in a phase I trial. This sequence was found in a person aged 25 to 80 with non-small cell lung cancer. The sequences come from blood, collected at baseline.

The CDR3 loop reads CASSEGTSRREQFF. The CDR3 DNA follows: TGTGCCAGCAGTGAAGGGACTAGTCGGCGCGAGCAGTTCTTC. The chain joins TRBV6-4 to TRBJ2-1; 8 bases align to TRBD2. Trimming removed 3 bases from V and 10 bases from J; junction bases left unmatched: 8. Germline-derived CDR1 and CDR2 are MRHNA and SNTAGT. The CDR3 totals 14 residues.